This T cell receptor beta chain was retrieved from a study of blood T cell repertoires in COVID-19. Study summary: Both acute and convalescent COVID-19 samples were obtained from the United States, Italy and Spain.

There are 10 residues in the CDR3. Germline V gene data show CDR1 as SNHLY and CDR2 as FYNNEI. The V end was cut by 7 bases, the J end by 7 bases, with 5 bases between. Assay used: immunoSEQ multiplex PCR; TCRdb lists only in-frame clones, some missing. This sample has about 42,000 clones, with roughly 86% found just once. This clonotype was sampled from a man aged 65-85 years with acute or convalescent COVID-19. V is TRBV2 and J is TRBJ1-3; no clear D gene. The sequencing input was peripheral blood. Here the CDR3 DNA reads TGTGCCAGCAAGCGGAACACCATATATTTT. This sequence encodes CASKRNTIYF.